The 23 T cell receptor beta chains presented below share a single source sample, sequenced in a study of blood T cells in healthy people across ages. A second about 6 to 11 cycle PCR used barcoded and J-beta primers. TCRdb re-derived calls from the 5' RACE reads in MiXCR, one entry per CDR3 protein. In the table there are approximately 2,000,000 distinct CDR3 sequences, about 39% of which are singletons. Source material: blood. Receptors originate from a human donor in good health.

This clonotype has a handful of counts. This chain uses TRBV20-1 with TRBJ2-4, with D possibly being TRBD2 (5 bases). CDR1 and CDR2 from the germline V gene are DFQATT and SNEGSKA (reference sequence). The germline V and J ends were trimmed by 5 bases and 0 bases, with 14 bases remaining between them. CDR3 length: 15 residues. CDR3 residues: CSAPGVFIAKNIQYF. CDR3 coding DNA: TGCAGTGCTCCCGGGGTTTTTATAGCCAAAAACATTCAGTACTTC.

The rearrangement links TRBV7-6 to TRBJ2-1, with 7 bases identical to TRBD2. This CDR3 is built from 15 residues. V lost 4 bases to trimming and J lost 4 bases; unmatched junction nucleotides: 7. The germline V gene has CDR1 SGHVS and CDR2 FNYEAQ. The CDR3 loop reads CASSSGTMGYNEQFF. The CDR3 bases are TGTGCCAGCAGCTCCGGGACTATGGGGTACAATGAGCAGTTCTTC.

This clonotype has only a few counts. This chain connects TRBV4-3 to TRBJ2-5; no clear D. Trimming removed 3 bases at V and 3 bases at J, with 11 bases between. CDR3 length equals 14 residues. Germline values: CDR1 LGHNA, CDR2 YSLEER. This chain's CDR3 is CASSQEIFKETQYF. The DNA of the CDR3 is TGCGCCAGCAGCCAGGAGATTTTTAAAGAGACCCAGTACTTC.

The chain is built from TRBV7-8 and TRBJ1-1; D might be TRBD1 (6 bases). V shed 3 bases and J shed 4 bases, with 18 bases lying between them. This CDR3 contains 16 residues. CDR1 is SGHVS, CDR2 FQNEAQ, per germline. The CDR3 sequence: CASSFYPQGVATEAFF. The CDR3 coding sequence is TGTGCCAGCAGCTTTTACCCACAGGGAGTTGCCACTGAAGCTTTCTTT.

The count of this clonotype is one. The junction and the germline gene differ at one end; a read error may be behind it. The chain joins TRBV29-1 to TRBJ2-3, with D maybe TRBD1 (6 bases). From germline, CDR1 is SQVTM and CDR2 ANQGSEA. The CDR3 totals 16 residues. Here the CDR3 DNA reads TGCAGCGTTAACAGGGAATTTCCCTCTAGCACAGATACGCGGTATTTT. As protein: CSVNREFPSSTDTRYF.

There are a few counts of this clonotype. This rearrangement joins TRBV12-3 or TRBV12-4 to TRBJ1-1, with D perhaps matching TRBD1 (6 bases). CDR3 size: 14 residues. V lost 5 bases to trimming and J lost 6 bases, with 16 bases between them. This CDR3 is CASSVQGGHAEAFF. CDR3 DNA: TGTGCCAGCAGTGTACAGGGAGGACACGCTGAAGCTTTCTTT.

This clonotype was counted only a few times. CDR3 sequence reads: CASTNRRDSGNGYTF. DNA of the CDR3: TGTGCCAGCACTAACCGGCGGGACAGTGGAAATGGCTACACCTTC. The chain recombines TRBV6-2 or TRBV6-3 with TRBJ1-2; 7 nucleotides line up with TRBD1. The germline V gene encodes CDR1 MNHEY and CDR2 SVGEGT. The V segment lost 7 bases and the J segment 6 bases; nucleotides outside the gene matches: 14. The CDR3 runs to 15 residues.

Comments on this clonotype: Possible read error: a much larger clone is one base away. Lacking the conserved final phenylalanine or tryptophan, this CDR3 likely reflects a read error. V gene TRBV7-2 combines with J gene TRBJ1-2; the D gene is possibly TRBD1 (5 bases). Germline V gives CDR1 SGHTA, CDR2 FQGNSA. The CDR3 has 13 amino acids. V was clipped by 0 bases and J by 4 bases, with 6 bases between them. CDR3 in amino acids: CASSLARAYGYTL. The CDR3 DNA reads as TGTGCCAGCAGCTTAGCCAGGGCCTATGGCTACACCCTC.

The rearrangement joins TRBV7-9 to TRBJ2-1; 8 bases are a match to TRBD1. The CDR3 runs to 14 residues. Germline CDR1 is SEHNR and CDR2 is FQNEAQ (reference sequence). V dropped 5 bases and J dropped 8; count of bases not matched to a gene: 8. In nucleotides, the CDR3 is TGTGCCAGCAGCCATTGGACAGGGAACGATGAGCAGTTCTTC. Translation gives CASSHWTGNDEQFF.

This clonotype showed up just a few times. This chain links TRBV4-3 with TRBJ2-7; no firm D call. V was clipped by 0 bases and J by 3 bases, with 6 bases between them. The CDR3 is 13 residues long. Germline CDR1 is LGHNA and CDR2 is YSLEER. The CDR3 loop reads CASSQDVDYEQYF. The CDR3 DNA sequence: TGCGCCAGCAGCCAAGATGTAGACTACGAGCAGTACTTC.

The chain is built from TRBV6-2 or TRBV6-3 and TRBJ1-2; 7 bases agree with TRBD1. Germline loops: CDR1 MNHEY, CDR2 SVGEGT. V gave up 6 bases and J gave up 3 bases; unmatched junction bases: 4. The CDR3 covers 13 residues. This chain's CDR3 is CASRQGQDYGYTF. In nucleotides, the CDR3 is TGTGCCAGCAGGCAAGGACAGGACTATGGCTACACCTTC.

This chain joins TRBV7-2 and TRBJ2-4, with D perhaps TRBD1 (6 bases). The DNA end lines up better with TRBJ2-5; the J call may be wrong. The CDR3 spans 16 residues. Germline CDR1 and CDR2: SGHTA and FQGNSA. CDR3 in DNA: TGTGCCAGCAGCACCCCGACAGGCAGGGGAGTGAGGACCCAGTACTTC. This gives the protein CASSTPTGRGVRTQYF.

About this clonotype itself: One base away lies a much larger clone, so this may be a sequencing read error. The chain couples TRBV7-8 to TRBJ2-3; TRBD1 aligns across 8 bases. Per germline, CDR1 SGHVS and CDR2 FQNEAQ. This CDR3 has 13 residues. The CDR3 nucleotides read TGTGCCAACAGCACACAGGGGGTTGGTACGCAGTATTTT. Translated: CANSTQGVGTQYF. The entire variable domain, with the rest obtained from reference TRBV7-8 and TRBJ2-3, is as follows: GAGVSQSPRYKVAKRGQDVALRCDPISGHVSLFWYQQALGQGPEFLTYFQNEAQLDKSGLPSDRFFAERPEGSVSTLKIQRTQQEDSAVYLCANSTQGVGTQYFGPGTRLTVL.

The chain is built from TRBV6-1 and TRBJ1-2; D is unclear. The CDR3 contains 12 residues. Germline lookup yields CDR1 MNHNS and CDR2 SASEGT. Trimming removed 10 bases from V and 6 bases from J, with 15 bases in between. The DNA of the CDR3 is TGTGCCAACTCGGGAAGTCGTAATGGCTACACCTTC. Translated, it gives CANSGSRNGYTF.

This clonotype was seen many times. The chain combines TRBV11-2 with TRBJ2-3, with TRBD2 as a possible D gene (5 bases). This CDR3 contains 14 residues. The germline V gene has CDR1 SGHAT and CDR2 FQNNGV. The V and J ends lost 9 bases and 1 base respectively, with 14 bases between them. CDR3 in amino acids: CASRDTTGTDTQYF. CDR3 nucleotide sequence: TGTGCCAGTCGGGATACTACCGGCACAGATACGCAGTATTTT.

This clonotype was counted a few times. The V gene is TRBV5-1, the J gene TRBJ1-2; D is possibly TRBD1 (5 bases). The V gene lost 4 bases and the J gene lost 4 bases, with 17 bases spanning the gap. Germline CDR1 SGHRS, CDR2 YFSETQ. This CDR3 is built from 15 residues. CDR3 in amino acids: CASSGDSRKGYGYTF. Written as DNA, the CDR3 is TGCGCCAGCAGCGGAGACAGCCGAAAGGGCTATGGCTACACCTTC.

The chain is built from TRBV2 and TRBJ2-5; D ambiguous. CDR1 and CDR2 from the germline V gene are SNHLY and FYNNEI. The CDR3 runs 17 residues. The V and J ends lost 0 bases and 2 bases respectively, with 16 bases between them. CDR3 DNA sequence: TGTGCCAGCAGTGAAGCGCCCCCGATACGGAAGCAAGAGACCCAGTACTTC. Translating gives CASSEAPPIRKQETQYF.

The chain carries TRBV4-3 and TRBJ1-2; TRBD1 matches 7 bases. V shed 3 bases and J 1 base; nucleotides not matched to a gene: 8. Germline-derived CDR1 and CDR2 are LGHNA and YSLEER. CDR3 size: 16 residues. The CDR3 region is CASSQLKGDSNYGYTF. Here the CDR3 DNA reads TGCGCCAGCAGCCAGCTCAAGGGGGACAGTAACTATGGCTACACCTTC.

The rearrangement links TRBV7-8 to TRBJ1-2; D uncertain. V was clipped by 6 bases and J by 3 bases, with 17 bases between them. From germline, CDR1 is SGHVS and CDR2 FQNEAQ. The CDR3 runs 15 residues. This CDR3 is CASSLLSSTDYGYTF. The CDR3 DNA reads TGTGCCAGCAGTTTACTGTCCAGCACGGACTATGGCTACACCTTC. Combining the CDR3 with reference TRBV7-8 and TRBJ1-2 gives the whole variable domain GAGVSQSPRYKVAKRGQDVALRCDPISGHVSLFWYQQALGQGPEFLTYFQNEAQLDKSGLPSDRFFAERPEGSVSTLKIQRTQQEDSAVYLCASSLLSSTDYGYTFGSGTRLTVV.

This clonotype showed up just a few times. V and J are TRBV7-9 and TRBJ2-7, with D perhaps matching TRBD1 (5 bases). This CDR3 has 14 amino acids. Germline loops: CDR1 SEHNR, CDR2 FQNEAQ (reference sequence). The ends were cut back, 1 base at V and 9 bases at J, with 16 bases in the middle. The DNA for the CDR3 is TGTGCCAGCAGCTTAGATGTATCCAGGACACCGCAGTACTTC. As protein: CASSLDVSRTPQYF.

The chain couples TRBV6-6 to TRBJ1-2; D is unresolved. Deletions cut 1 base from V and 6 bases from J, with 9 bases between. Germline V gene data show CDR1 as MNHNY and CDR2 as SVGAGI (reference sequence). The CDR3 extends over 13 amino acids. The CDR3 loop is CASSYLAENGYTF. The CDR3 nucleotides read TGTGCCAGCAGTTACTTGGCGGAAAATGGCTACACCTTC.

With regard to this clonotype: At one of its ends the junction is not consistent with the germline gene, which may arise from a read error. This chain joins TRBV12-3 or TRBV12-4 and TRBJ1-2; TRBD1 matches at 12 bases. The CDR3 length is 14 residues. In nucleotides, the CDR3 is TGTGCCCGCAGGGGACAGGGGGCGGTGGATGGCTGCACCTTC. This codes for CARRGQGAVDGCTF.

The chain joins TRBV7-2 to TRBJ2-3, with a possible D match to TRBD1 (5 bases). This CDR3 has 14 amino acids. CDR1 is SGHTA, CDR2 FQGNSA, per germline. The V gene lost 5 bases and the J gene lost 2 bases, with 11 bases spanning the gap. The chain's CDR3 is CASSPGHLTDTQYF. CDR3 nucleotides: TGTGCCAGCAGCCCAGGACATCTCACAGATACGCAGTATTTT.